This TCR beta chain was found in a study of shared clonotypes between healthy human individuals. Concerning this clone: Its antigen is currently unknown.

Study results and limitations: Estimated richness values were generally larger in naive subsets than in memory subsets. Clonotype sharing among the donors was expected to vary with sequencing depth. Shared clonotypes: about 5% naive CD4, around 3.5% naive CD8, less than 2.5% memory CD4, about 0.4% memory CD8.

The ends were cut back, 8 bases at V and 8 bases at J, with 19 bases in the middle. The CDR3 totals 14 residues. Germline V gives CDR1 MNHNS, CDR2 SASEGT. Each sorted subset replicate got 200 ng genomic DNA, approximately 27,000 genomes. Sequencing used immunoSEQ multiplex PCR; TCRdb keeps in-frame clones, though not all of them. The sample holds more than 2 million clones, around 95% seen once. V usage is TRBV6-1 and J usage is TRBJ2-1; D perhaps matches TRBD2 (6 bases). The sequencing input was naive CD4+ T cells sorted from blood. The subset here: CD45RA+ positively selected. The receptor's source is a man aged 18 to 29 in good health. CDR3: CASRRVAAVDEQFF. The CDR3 coding sequence is TGTGCCAGCCGGAGAGTAGCGGCCGTCGATGAGCAGTTCTTC.